The clone carrying this TCR beta chain came up a few times. Its specificity is not known. The investigators amplified TCR beta CDR3 regions from RNA transcripts. HTBI primers drove first-round RT-PCR of the TCR CDR3. TCRdb fed the multiplex PCR reads into MiXCR, producing one record per CDR3 protein. The table includes more than 600,000 distinct CDR3 sequences, about 17% detected once. The sample comes from a study of T cells in Graves' hyperthyroidism and ophthalmopathy. Study-level findings and limits: Ophthalmopathy was model-predicted a median about 6 months pre-onset. Within blood appeared most thyroid clonotypes that had expanded above 0.001.

This CDR3 has 16 amino acids. CDR1 and CDR2 from the germline V gene are SGHRS and YFSETQ. V lost 4 bases to trimming and J lost 8 bases; unmatched junction nucleotides: 11. This TCR was recovered from a man younger than 35 with Graves' hyperthyroidism. The source material was blood. V gene TRBV5-1 combines with J gene TRBJ2-2, with 10 bases that match TRBD1. CDR3: CASSDSGQGPLGELFF. CDR3 bases: TGCGCCAGCAGCGACTCGGGACAGGGGCCGTTGGGGGAGCTGTTTTTT.